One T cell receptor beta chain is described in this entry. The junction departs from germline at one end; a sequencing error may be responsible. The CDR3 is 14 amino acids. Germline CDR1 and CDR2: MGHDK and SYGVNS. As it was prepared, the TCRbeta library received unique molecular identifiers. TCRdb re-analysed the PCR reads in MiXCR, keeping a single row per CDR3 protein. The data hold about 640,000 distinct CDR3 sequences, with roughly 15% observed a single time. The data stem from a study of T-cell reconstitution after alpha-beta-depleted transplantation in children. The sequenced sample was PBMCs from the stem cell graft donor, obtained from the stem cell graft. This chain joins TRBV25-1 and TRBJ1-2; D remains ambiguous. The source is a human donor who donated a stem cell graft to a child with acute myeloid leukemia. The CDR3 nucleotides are TGTGCCAGCAGTGAGGGAGTAATCGGGCCGACAACAGTATTC. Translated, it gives CASSEGVIGPTTVF.